This TCR beta chain was sequenced in a study of Ad26.COV2.S vaccination and SARS-CoV-2 variants. Findings of the study overall: Spike-specific TCR breadth in vaccine recipients exceeded that seen in placebo recipients. It is possible that the TCR breadth and depth analyses underestimated the total T cell responses.

The CDR3 totals 14 residues. Germline V CDR1 and CDR2: MGHRA, YSYEKL. Trimming pared 4 bases from V and 3 bases from J, leaving 12 bases between. This clone was detected only a few times. Its cognate antigen is unknown. Clones were read by immunoSEQ multiplex PCR, and TCRdb kept only the in-frame ones, dropping some. The sample includes under 150,000 clones, about nine tenths of them seen just once. This TCR was recovered from a human donor who had recovered from COVID-19. The sequencing used peripheral blood, collected after recovery from COVID-19. V is TRBV4-1 and J is TRBJ1-1, with D perhaps TRBD1 (6 bases). CDR3 region: CASSLSDSYTEAFF. The CDR3 DNA is TGCGCCAGCAGCCTATCGGACAGCTACACTGAAGCTTTCTTT.